The rows below give T cell receptor beta chains drawn from one sample of a study of CD8+ T cells in alopecia areata. Measured with immunoSEQ multiplex PCR; TCRdb has only the in-frame clones, and not every one. Of over 120,000 clones detected, roughly 64% appear once; the ten largest clones hold under 7.5%. The material was CD4+ T cells sorted from blood, obtained at week 0. All receptors derive from a human donor with alopecia areata. CDR3s leave out the opening cysteine and the closing phenylalanine or tryptophan. Fields, in order: J gene, V gene, CDR3 protein.

TRBJ1-2,TRBV7-9,ASSLASAANYGYT
TRBJ2-4,TRBV2,ASSEAMSYGNIQY
TRBJ1-2,TRBV28,ASSSPHGLMGGYT
TRBJ2-7,TRBV30,AWSPLTGWNEQY
TRBJ1-1,TRBV11-1,ASSLWDTLENTEAF
TRBJ1-2,TRBV5-1,ASSLAAGGPYGYT
TRBJ2-7,TRBV29-1,SVEDLHQKY
TRBJ1-5,TRBV30,AWSRGSNQPQH
TRBJ2-1,TRBV19,ASSIGRAGEQF
TRBJ2-3,TRBV29-1,SVAGIADTQY
TRBJ1-5,TRBV30,AWNGHGDQPQH
TRBJ2-7,TRBV19,ASSPRRDSYEQY
TRBJ2-2,TRBV23-1,ASSQPCQGANTGELF
TRBJ2-2,TRBV15,ATSRPGNTGELF
TRBJ1-1,TRBV30,ALTGGNGLGAF
TRBJ1-1,TRBV9,ASSVEGQNTEAF
TRBJ1-2,TRBV30,ACRQGYGYT
TRBJ2-5,TRBV4-2,ASSQDGHIQETQY
TRBJ1-2,TRBV5-1,ASSLSALGGYT
TRBJ1-2,TRBV19,ASSIDLEGKYGYT
TRBJ2-1,TRBV28,ASSPPGGVRPF
TRBJ2-1,TRBV4-3,ASSQGLAGASYNEQF
TRBJ1-6,TRBV25-1,ASSEGDSYNSPLH
TRBJ2-5,TRBV18,ASSTGQETQY
TRBJ1-2,TRBV6-6,ASSYSTGENGYT
TRBJ1-2,TRBV30,AWSGQGLPYSDGYT
TRBJ2-2,TRBV2,ASSPGGAYTGELF
TRBJ2-7,TRBV7-8,ASSDQLGLTYEQY
TRBJ2-7,TRBV7-9,ASSFWGNYEQY
TRBJ1-2,TRBV5-1,ASSLALAGPNYGYT
TRBJ1-2,TRBV11-3,ASSRAMDYGYT
TRBJ2-7,TRBV30,AWSENRDSYEQY
TRBJ1-2,TRBV7-2,ASSLIPYGYT
TRBJ1-1,TRBV5-1,ASSLKGHLNTEAF
TRBJ2-3,TRBV7-8,ASSRDRDTDTQY
TRBJ1-4,TRBV2,ASSEEGVYEKLF
TRBJ1-2,TRBV7-2,ASSRITGINYGYT
TRBJ2-7,TRBV29-1,SAGTGVSLD
TRBJ2-5,TRBV2,ASSASGGPQGETQY
TRBJ2-5,TRBV5-1,ASSSLRGSGETQY
TRBJ2-4,TRBV2,ASSEGNIQY
TRBJ2-7,TRBV18,ASSPPGGAYEQY
TRBJ2-7,TRBV6-5,ASSYGQAGEQY
TRBJ1-5,TRBV7-2,ASSPRRDQPQH
TRBJ2-2,TRBV30,AWSVRGAPGELF
TRBJ2-7,TRBV10-3,AISVGPRTSYEQY
TRBJ2-3,TRBV29-1,SALPGRTQY
TRBJ2-3,TRBV30,AWSYGGRPSDTQY
TRBJ1-2,TRBV4-1,ASSQDQSGANYGYT
TRBJ2-7,TRBV18,ASSYVVVGEQY
TRBJ2-7,TRBV27,ASSLSWGRSYEQY
TRBJ2-6,TRBV9,ASSTRGRGRSGANVLT
TRBJ2-4,TRBV5-1,ASSLRVGDIQY
TRBJ2-1,TRBV6-6,ASSSTGNEQF
TRBJ2-5,TRBV5-6,ASSLGTRQETQY
TRBJ1-2,TRBV9,ASSVGQGSYGYT
TRBJ2-3,TRBV4-3,ASSRGDGGGTDTQY
TRBJ2-2,TRBV30,AWSPSGAGTGELF
TRBJ1-5,TRBV15,ATSRDQGSGLPQH